This TCR beta chain was obtained from a study of identical twins (dated by TCRdb to between 2015 and 2016). Looking at the study overall: The study deep-sequenced TCR alpha and beta repertoires from monozygotic twins, unrelated adults of various ages and cord blood to test whether fetal clonotypes persist. To rule out contamination, the twin experiments were replicated at different times with different library preparation protocols.

About this clonotype: Its cognate antigen has yet to be identified. No much larger clone is present one base from it, and per-base qualities are unavailable.

What the study reported, not specific to this receptor: Zero-insertion analyses could be partly confounded by invariant T cells such as MAIT and iNKT, although diverse VJ usage argued against such confounding for most clonotypes. Compared with coincidental sharing between unrelated individuals, an excess of low generation-probability sequences was observed among out-of-frame TCR alpha sequences shared between twins. Fewer insertions were carried by abundant cord blood beta clonotypes; a weaker similar trend was observed in young adult naive repertoires, while no such trend was observed in memory repertoires. In monozygotic twins, recombination models systematically underestimated out-of-frame TCR alpha sharing, but the models matched the sharing seen between unrelated individuals. A weaker excess of twin sharing was found in beta out-of-frame sequences because the signal-to-noise ratio was lowered by fewer shared sequences. Because the same donors could not be followed over many years, conclusions were based on cross-sectional statistical analysis.

Only healthy Caucasian donors were included. Three pairs of female monozygotic twins, all aged roughly 18 to 29 years, made up the twin cohort. Positive isolation kits from Invitrogen were used to isolate the CD4+ and CD8+ T cell populations. Library method: 5' RACE. The instrument was an Illumina HiSeq 2000. A universal primer binding site was introduced by template switching, and a unique molecular identifier was present in the final cDNA, enabling accurate counting of TCR cDNA molecules. Specific primers in the conserved constant-segment region were used to synthesize first-strand cDNA for the TCR alpha and beta chains. Each cDNA library was double barcoded, with a SMART-Mk sample barcode plus Illumina barcodes, to control for contamination. TruSeq adapter sequences, together with Illumina sample barcodes, were added in two successive PCR steps. Sequencing of the TCR alpha and beta cDNA libraries was done on the Illumina HiSeq platform using custom primers. The authors processed their data as follows. MiGEC processed the raw reads to extract unique molecular identifiers, while MiXCR was used to determine the CDR3 positions. Recombination models were inferred per individual with the repgenHMM and IGoR tools using an EM algorithm. Shared clonotype analysis was performed with the tcR package in R, normalizing sharing by the product of cloneset sizes. To study raw recombination free of thymic and clonal selection effects, out-of-frame nonproductive sequences were analyzed. TCRdb reran the public reads through fastp at Q25 and MiXCR, keeping productive beta chains. Each CDR3 protein gets just one entry, which takes the most common genes and DNA from the rows behind it. The V and J calls were determined by TCRdb, not by the authors. The table for this sample lists about 530,000 distinct CDR3 sequences; about a fifth of them were counted only once. About 0.48% of the sample is taken by the ten largest.

The same sample was also studied in work on yellow fever vaccine responses in identical twins. From the second report: The authors reported that the T cell response to vaccination in identical twins appeared partly convergent and partly personalized. Focusing on identical twins, the study followed the T cell clones that responded to the vaccine, and did so with precision.

This receptor was obtained from a woman under 30 in good health. The sequenced material came from CD4+ T cells sorted from blood.

The nucleotide sequence is given as TGTGCCAGCAGCCCGCAGTCGGTGGGGCCCACGCAGTATTTT. Translated, it gives CASSPQSVGPTQYF. The rearrangement joined TRBV11-2 to TRBJ2-3, with TRBD1 perhaps the D gene, on 5 matching bases. Trimming takes 5 bases from V and 9 bases from J, and the germline ends sit 18 bases apart. CDR1 and CDR2 are drawn from the germline V gene: SGHAT, FQNNGV. The CDR3 goes from the cysteine to the phenylalanine over 14 residues. Left in the record is the CDR3 DNA by itself, 42 bases read in frame from the first base.